The table lists the clone carrying this T cell receptor beta chain with a count of one. TCRdb's table, derived via immunoSEQ multiplex PCR, lists solely in-frame clones and lacks some. The sample records more than 65,000 clones, about 87% being singletons. Germline CDR1 and CDR2: SEHNR and FQNEAQ (reference sequence). The CDR3 extends over 12 amino acids. V lost 4 bases and J 9 bases, leaving 10 bases between the germline ends. This record belongs to a study of control samples from healthy donors and cancer patients. Sample: PBMCs. The V and J genes are TRBV7-9 and TRBJ2-1, with D possibly matching TRBD1 (5 bases). The TCR comes from a woman aged 55-69 years with head and neck cancer. The CDR3 protein is CASSWRRGEQFF. The CDR3 DNA reads as TGTGCCAGCAGCTGGAGAAGGGGTGAGCAGTTCTTC.